This is a list of T cell receptor beta chains from one sample in a study of response to subunit inactivated influenza vaccine. Each CDR3 protein gets one entry after TCRdb re-called the RT-PCR reads with MiXCR. The repertoire has hundreds of thousands of distinct CDR3 sequences, approximately 14% of them found once; the top ten carry 5.5% to 7%. The sequences come from PBMCs from blood, collected roughly 2 weeks before vaccination. These receptors were obtained from a man over 45 who received an inactivated influenza vaccine. Each CDR3 is given with its conserved first and last residue.

v_call cdr3_length cdr3_aa
TRBV24-1 17 CATSGGSGPSSYNEQFF
TRBV28 17 CASSLSSGASFSYEQYF
TRBV12-3/TRBV12-4 14 CASSLQGAGGELFF
TRBV5-6 14 CASSLGGDFYEQYF
TRBV29-1 13 CSVEKQGNYGYTF
TRBV12-3/TRBV12-4 15 CASSQMGQRQETQYF
TRBV7-9 15 CASRSLARRPNEQFF
TRBV20-1 19 CSARPLGLAGGKNTGELFF
TRBV7-2 19 CASSLTPTLGPQAPDTQYF
TRBV20-1 14 CSASYRAENEKLFF
TRBV28 14 CASSAQLVYNEQFF
TRBV4-1 15 CASSLQGAGVIEAFF
TRBV5-1 14 CASSYNNPGTEAFF
TRBV6-4 13 CASSYREGDEQFF
TRBV12-3/TRBV12-4 15 CASRMRQGNTGELFF
TRBV7-6 12 CASSLVFNEQYF
TRBV28 11 CAVRSGTEAFF
TRBV20-1 12 CSLTGVNYEQYF
TRBV5-1 18 CASSSGAGGSSGANVLTF